The next 13 T cell receptor beta chains were all read from a single sample in a study of neoadjuvant anti-PD-1 for oral cavity cancer. Time point defined: after neoadjuvant nivolumab, at surgical resection. Clones were sequenced by immunoSEQ multiplex PCR, and TCRdb holds only the in-frame ones, with some missing. The data show around 37,000 clones, more than 35% seen once. This material consisted of tumor tissue, taken after nivolumab (anti-PD-1) treatment. These receptors originate from a person aged 35-79 years with oral cavity squamous cell carcinoma.

This clone has a count of ten or more. J is TRBJ1-1 and V is TRBV19; tentative D call: TRBD1 (6 bases). Germline V gives CDR1 LNHDA, CDR2 SQIVND (reference sequence). The CDR3 has 14 amino acids. V was cut by 7 bases and J by 7 bases, with 19 bases left in between. The CDR3 protein is CASTVNWGADEAFF. The CDR3 DNA reads as TGTGCCAGTACCGTAAACTGGGGGGCCGATGAAGCTTTCTTT.

The chain employs TRBV5-1 and TRBJ2-1, with 11 positions matching TRBD1. V was clipped by 1 base and J by 1 base; unmatched bases: 4. This CDR3 has 17 residues. Germline V CDR1 and CDR2: SGHRS, YFSETQ. The CDR3 DNA follows: TGCGCCAGCAGCTTGAGGGACAGGGGGTTTTCCTACAATGAGCAGTTCTTC. Amino acids: CASSLRDRGFSYNEQFF.

The V and J genes are TRBV9 and TRBJ1-3, with D possibly TRBD1 on 5 matching bases. V dropped 0 bases and J dropped 0 bases, with 10 bases sitting between them. Germline V gives CDR1 SGDLS, CDR2 YYNGEE. The CDR3 totals 16 residues. The CDR3 protein is CASSVGGTDSGNTIYF. DNA of the CDR3: TGTGCCAGCAGCGTAGGTGGGACGGACTCTGGAAACACCATATATTTT.

This chain uses TRBV4-1 with TRBJ2-7; D is unresolved. CDR1 is MGHRA, CDR2 YSYEKL, per germline. Deletions cut 4 bases from V and 3 bases from J, with 10 bases between. This CDR3 is built from 13 residues. The CDR3 loop reads CASSPIWDYEQYF. DNA of the CDR3: TGCGCCAGCAGCCCGATCTGGGACTACGAGCAGTACTTC.

As regards this clone: In the same sample, other DNA sequences code for this CDR3. The chain combines TRBV28 with TRBJ1-5, with TRBD1 as a possible D gene (5 bases). CDR1 MDHEN and CDR2 SYDVKM come from the germline V gene. CDR3 length: 13 amino acids. Trimming stripped 6 bases from V and 3 bases from J, with 9 bases between. The CDR3 here is CASSWGDNQPQHF. CDR3 nucleotides: TGTGCCAGCAGCTGGGGGGACAATCAGCCCCAGCATTTT. The whole variable domain, filled in from reference TRBV28 and TRBJ1-5, reads DVKVTQSSRYLVKRTGEKVFLECVQDMDHENMFWYRQDPGLGLRLIYFSYDVKMKEKGDIPEGYSVSREKKERFSLILESASTNQTSMYLCASSWGDNQPQHFGDGTRLSIL.

This clone showed up just a few times. The chain carries TRBV19 and TRBJ2-2; D is unresolved. The CDR3 length is 13 residues. Germline assignment: CDR1 LNHDA and CDR2 SQIVND (reference sequence). V was trimmed by 2 bases and J by 8 bases, leaving 9 bases between them. DNA for the CDR3: TGTGCCAGTAGTATAAGCCAGGCTGGGGAGCTGTTTTTT. It translates to CASSISQAGELFF.

This sequence joins TRBV2 and TRBJ2-7, with 7 bases aligning to TRBD1. CDR3 size: 13 residues. Germline assignment: CDR1 SNHLY and CDR2 FYNNEI. V gave up 4 bases and J gave up 3 bases; unmatched junction bases: 3. The CDR3 nucleotides are TGTGCCAGCAGTGGGGACAGACGCTACGAGCAGTACTTC. The encoded protein is CASSGDRRYEQYF.

V is TRBV30 and J is TRBJ1-2; D may be TRBD1 (5 bases). The CDR3 runs to 18 residues. Germline V gene data show CDR1 as GTSNPN and CDR2 as SVGIG (reference sequence). Between the trimmed V and J ends, which lost 0 bases and 8 bases, there was a span of 28 bases. As DNA, the CDR3 is TGTGCCTGGAGTGTCAGAGTGTGGGCCCGACAGAGAAGGGACGGCTACACCTTC. Translating it yields CAWSVRVWARQRRDGYTF.

This clone was detected a few times. V is TRBV4-2 and J is TRBJ2-3, with a tentative D call TRBD2 (6 bases). CDR1 and CDR2 from the germline V gene are LGHNA and YNFKEQ. The CDR3 runs to 16 residues. V gave up 6 bases and J gave up 0 bases, with 16 bases separating them. CDR3 DNA: TGTGCCAGCAGAGCCACCAGTGGGGGGAGCACAGATACGCAGTATTTT. It translates to CASRATSGGSTDTQYF.

V is TRBV30 and J is TRBJ2-3, with no clear D. Germline V gene lookup returns CDR1 GTSNPN and CDR2 SVGIG (reference sequence). The CDR3 covers 14 residues. Deletions cut 5 bases from V and 3 bases from J, with 15 bases between. This chain's CDR3 is CAWDRTAGTDTQYF. The CDR3 DNA follows: TGTGCCTGGGACCGGACGGCTGGGACAGATACGCAGTATTTT.

This clone turned up a few times. The rearrangement links TRBV2 to TRBJ1-5, with TRBD1 matching 7 bases. This CDR3 has 13 amino acids. J was trimmed by 3 bases and V by 6 bases; bases with no gene match: 2. Germline V gene data show CDR1 as SNHLY and CDR2 as FYNNEI. This CDR3 reads CASRGQINQPQHF. Written as DNA, the CDR3 is TGTGCCAGCAGGGGACAGATCAATCAGCCCCAGCATTTT.

This chain joins TRBV7-9 and TRBJ1-1; D call uncertain. The CDR3 has 15 residues. Germline CDR1 SEHNR, CDR2 FQNEAQ (reference sequence). V was pared by 5 bases and J by 3 bases, with 16 bases between. Here the CDR3 DNA reads TGTGCCAGCAGCCTTATCGGGCCGCCAGACACTGAAGCTTTCTTT. Protein product: CASSLIGPPDTEAFF.

J is TRBJ1-6 and V is TRBV11-2; TRBD1 aligns across 8 bases. V trimming: 0 bases; J trimming: 6 bases; junction bases outside the gene matches: 4. Germline V gene data show CDR1 as SGHAT and CDR2 as FQNNGV. CDR3 length equals 16 residues. In DNA, the CDR3 is TGTGCCAGCAGCTTAGAAACAGGGGGTTTTAATTCACCCCTCCACTTT. The encoded protein is CASSLETGGFNSPLHF.